The clone carrying this T cell receptor beta chain came up once. This sample was taken from a study of Ad26.COV2.S vaccination and SARS-CoV-2 variants. V was pared by 6 bases and J by 0 bases, with 8 bases of the junction left unmatched. Germline V gene lookup returns CDR1 SQVTM and CDR2 ANQGSEA. The CDR3 has 15 amino acids. As to treatment: roughly 19 received Ad26.COV2.S at low or high dose, single or two shots; roughly 5 received placebo; per-sample allocation not given. Repertoires come from day 63 after the first vaccine or placebo injection. Profiled with immunoSEQ multiplex PCR; TCRdb holds only in-frame clones, not every one. The sample includes about 350,000 clones, approximately 84% of them seen just once.

This receptor was obtained from a person between 18 and 65 years old who received the Ad26.COV2.S COVID-19 vaccine or a placebo. The rearrangement links TRBV29-1 to TRBJ1-3; 7 bases are a match to TRBD1. This specimen was peripheral blood, taken in a trial of Ad26.COV2.S vaccine versus placebo. The CDR3 sequence is CSVGTDEGSGNTIYF. CDR3 DNA sequence: TGCAGCGTGGGGACAGACGAGGGCTCTGGAAACACCATATATTTT. Full variable domain (rest looked up from reference TRBV29-1 and TRBJ1-3): SAVISQKPSRDICQRGTSLTIQCQVDSQVTMMFWYRQQPGQSLTLIATANQGSEATYESGFVIDKFPISRPNLTFSTLTVSNMSPEDSSIYLCSVGTDEGSGNTIYFGEGSWLTVV.